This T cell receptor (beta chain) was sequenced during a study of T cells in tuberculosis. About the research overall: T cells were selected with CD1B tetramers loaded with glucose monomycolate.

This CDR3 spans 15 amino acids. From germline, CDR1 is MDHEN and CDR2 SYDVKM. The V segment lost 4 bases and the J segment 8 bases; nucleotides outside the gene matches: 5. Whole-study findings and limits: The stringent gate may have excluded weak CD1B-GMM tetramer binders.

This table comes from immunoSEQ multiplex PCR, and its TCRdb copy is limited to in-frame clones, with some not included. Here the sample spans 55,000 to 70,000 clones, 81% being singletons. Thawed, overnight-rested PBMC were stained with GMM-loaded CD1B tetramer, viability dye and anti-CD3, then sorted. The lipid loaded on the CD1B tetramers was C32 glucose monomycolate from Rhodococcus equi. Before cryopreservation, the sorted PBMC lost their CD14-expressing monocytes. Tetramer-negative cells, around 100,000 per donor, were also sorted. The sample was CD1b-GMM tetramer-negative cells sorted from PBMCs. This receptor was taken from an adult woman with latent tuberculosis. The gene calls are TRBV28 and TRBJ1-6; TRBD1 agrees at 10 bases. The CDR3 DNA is TGTGCCAGCAGTTCACCTGGGACAGGGGATTCACCCCTCCACTTT. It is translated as CASSSPGTGDSPLHF.